One and the same sample provided the 10 T cell receptor beta chains below, sequenced in a study of T cells during gluten challenge in celiac disease. Paired single-cell TRA and TRB sequences were amplified by three nested PCRs with multiplexed primers. TCRdb reprocessed the single-cell sequencing reads with MiXCR, giving one entry per CDR3 protein. The table for this sample gives 80 to 90 distinct CDR3 sequences. Lineage-negative, tetramer-binding CD3+ CD4+ cells lacking CD45RA and CD62L but expressing integrin beta7 were gated. This specimen was gluten-specific CD4+ T cells sorted from blood using tetramers, taken at baseline or on day 6, 14 or 28 of gluten challenge (not recorded which). These receptors were obtained from a female donor with celiac disease.

V is TRBV7-2 and J is TRBJ2-5; 7 bases are a match to TRBD2. After removal of 2 bases from V and 7 bases from J, the junction contained 10 bases not matched to a gene. The CDR3 is made up of 15 amino acids. Per germline, CDR1 SGHTA and CDR2 FQGNSA. CDR3 coding DNA: TGTGCCAGCAGCTTACGGGCGGGAGATGGGGGGACCCAGTACTTC. Translated, it gives CASSLRAGDGGTQYF.

The chain carries TRBV7-2 and TRBJ2-3; D might be TRBD2 (6 bases). The V end was cut by 2 bases, the J end by 6 bases, with 15 bases between. CDR1 SGHTA and CDR2 FQGNSA come from the germline V gene. This CDR3 spans 15 amino acids. CDR3 sequence (DNA): TGTGCCAGCAGCTTACGTGTCGGGGGAGAGGATACGCAGTATTTT. Its protein product is CASSLRVGGEDTQYF.

The rearrangement uses TRBV7-9 and TRBJ1-2; 9 positions agree with TRBD1. The V and J ends lost 2 bases and 6 bases, in that order; junction bases with no gene match: 1. The CDR3 consists of 13 residues. The germline CDR1 and CDR2 sequences are SEHNR and FQNEAQ (reference sequence). CDR3 sequence reads: CASSLRDRDGYTF. The CDR3 nucleotides read TGTGCCAGCAGCTTAAGGGACAGGGATGGCTACACCTTC.

This chain connects TRBV7-2 to TRBJ2-5; tentatively, D is TRBD2 (7 bases). From germline, CDR1 is SGHTA and CDR2 FQGNSA. The CDR3 is 17 amino acids. Trimming left V 1 base short and J 0 bases short, with 15 bases between. The CDR3: CASSLVGGGAYQETQYF. CDR3 DNA: TGTGCCAGCAGCTTAGTGGGCGGGGGCGCATACCAAGAGACCCAGTACTTC.

This clonotype is hyperexpanded (1% or more) by share. The chain joins TRBV7-2 to TRBJ2-3; D not resolved. CDR1 is SGHTA and CDR2 is FQGNSA in the germline V gene. V gave up 3 bases and J gave up 2 bases, with 6 bases separating them. The length of the CDR3 is 13 residues. CDR3 region: CASSFRVTDTQYF. The DNA of the CDR3 is TGTGCCAGCAGCTTCCGAGTCACAGATACGCAGTATTTT.

The CDR3 coding sequence is TGCGCCAGCAGCTCAGGGGCCGGATGGGCAGATACGCAGTATTTT. Its translation: CASSSGAGWADTQYF. V and J are TRBV5-1 and TRBJ2-3, with D possibly being TRBD1 (6 bases). The CDR3 covers 15 residues. V dropped 3 bases and J dropped 4 bases, with 15 bases sitting between them. Per germline, CDR1 SGHRS and CDR2 YFSETQ.

The chain joins TRBV20-1 to TRBJ2-1; 15 bases agree with TRBD2. The CDR3 covers 16 residues. V dropped 5 bases and J dropped 8; count of bases not matched to a gene: 10. Looked up from germline, CDR1 is DFQATT and CDR2 is SNEGSKA (reference sequence). The CDR3 DNA sequence: TGCAGTGCTGCCCGGACTAGCGGGAGGGCCGGGGATGAGCAGTTCTTC. Translation gives CSAARTSGRAGDEQFF.

DNA of the CDR3: TGCGCCAGCAGCTTGGCCCCTAATGGTGGGGAGCAGTACTTC. Translated, it gives CASSLAPNGGEQYF. This rearrangement joins TRBV5-1 to TRBJ2-7; D is undetermined. V lost 0 bases, J lost 7 bases, and 14 bases lay in between. The length of the CDR3 is 14 residues. In germline, CDR1 is SGHRS, CDR2 YFSETQ. Supplemented by reference TRBV5-1 and TRBJ2-7, the full variable domain reads KAGVTQTPRYLIKTRGQQVTLSCSPISGHRSVSWYQQTPGQGLQFLFEYFSETQRNKGNFPGRFSGRQFSNSRSEMNVSTLELGDSALYLCASSLAPNGGEQYFGPGTRLTVT.

By sample share, this clonotype is large (0.1 to 1%). The chain carries TRBV7-6 and TRBJ2-1, with 10 bases fitting TRBD1. The CDR3 consists of 16 residues. CDR1 is SGHVS, CDR2 FNYEAQ, per germline. With V trimmed by 5 bases and J by 7 bases, 11 bases remained unmatched. CDR3 sequence: CASSAVVRQGANEQFF. The CDR3 bases are TGTGCCAGCAGCGCAGTAGTCAGACAGGGGGCAAATGAGCAGTTCTTC.

This chain connects TRBV9 to TRBJ2-6, with 7 bases fitting TRBD2. Germline loops: CDR1 SGDLS, CDR2 YYNGEE. This CDR3 is 16 amino acids long. Trimming removed 4 bases from V and 1 base from J; junction bases left unmatched: 5. The CDR3 DNA is TGTGCCAGCAGCTGGGAGGGGCTTTCTGGGGCCAACGTCCTGACTTTC. Protein product: CASSWEGLSGANVLTF.